The clone carrying this T cell receptor (beta chain) was counted at least ten times. Antigen: not known. V lost 8 bases, J lost 2 bases, and 16 bases lay in between. CDR3 length equals 15 residues. Germline V CDR1 and CDR2: MDHEN, SYDVKM. The data belong to a study of Graves' ophthalmopathy and Graves' hyperthyroidism. Amplification targeted the TCR beta CDR3 regions, with RNA transcripts as the source material. The authors performed first-round RT-PCR with HTBI primers and then a second-round multiplex PCR. TCRdb itself ran the multiplex PCR reads through MiXCR, one entry per CDR3 protein. The data show 170,000 or so distinct CDR3 sequences, 35% to 45% seen once. Study conclusions and caveats: In blood appeared most of the expanded thyroid clonotypes whose frequency exceeded 0.001.

Diagnoses were established from clinical symptoms, serum thyroxine, TRAb, thyroid ultrasound and orbital computed tomography. Sampling 10 ml of fresh peripheral blood provided the PBMCs. The rearrangement uses TRBV28 and TRBJ1-3; D ambiguous. The sequence came from a man aged 25 to 40 with Graves' ophthalmopathy. The sample consisted of peripheral blood. In DNA form, the CDR3 reads TGTGCCAGCCATGCTAATCGGCTTGCTGGAAACACCATATATTTT. Protein sequence: CASHANRLAGNTIYF.